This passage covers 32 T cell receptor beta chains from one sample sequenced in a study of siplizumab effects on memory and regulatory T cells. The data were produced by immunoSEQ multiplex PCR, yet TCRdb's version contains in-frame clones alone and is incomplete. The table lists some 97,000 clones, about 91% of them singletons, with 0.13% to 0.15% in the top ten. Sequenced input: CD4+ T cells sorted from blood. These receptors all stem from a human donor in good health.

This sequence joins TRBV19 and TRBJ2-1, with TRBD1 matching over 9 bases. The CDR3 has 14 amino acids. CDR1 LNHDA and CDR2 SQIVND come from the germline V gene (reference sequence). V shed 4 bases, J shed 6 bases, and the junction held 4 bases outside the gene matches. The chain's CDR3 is CASSRGQGINEQFF. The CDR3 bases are TGTGCCAGTAGTAGGGGACAGGGTATCAATGAGCAGTTCTTC.

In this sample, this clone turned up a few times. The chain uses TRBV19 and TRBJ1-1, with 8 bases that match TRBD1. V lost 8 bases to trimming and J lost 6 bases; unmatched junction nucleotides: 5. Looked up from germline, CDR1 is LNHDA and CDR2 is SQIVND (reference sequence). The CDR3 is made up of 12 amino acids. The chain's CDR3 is CASHQGAAEAFF. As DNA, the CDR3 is TGTGCCAGTCATCAGGGGGCCGCTGAAGCTTTCTTT.

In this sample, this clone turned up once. The CDR3 region is CASSPPRGERAYGYTF. CDR3 bases: TGTGCCAGCTCACCACCGAGGGGGGAGCGGGCCTATGGCTACACCTTC. The chain employs TRBV18 and TRBJ1-2; weak D call: TRBD1 (6 bases). The CDR3 runs to 16 residues. Germline lookup yields CDR1 KGHSH and CDR2 LQKENI. Trimming removed 0 bases from V and 4 bases from J, with 15 bases in between.

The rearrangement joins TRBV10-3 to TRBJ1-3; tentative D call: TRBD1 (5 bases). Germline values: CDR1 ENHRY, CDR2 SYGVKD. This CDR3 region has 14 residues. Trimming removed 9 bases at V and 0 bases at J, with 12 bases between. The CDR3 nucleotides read TGTGCCATACGCCCAGGGTCCTCTGGAAACACCATATATTTT. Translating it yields CAIRPGSSGNTIYF.

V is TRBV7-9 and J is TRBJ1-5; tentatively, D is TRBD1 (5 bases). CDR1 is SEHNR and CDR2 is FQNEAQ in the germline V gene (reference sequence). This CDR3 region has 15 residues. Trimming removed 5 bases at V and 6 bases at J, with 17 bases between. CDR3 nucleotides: TGTGCCAGCAGCATTGGGACCGGGTTGGGTCAGCCCCAGCATTTT. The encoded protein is CASSIGTGLGQPQHF. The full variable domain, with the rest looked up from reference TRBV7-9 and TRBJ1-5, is DTGVSQNPRHKITKRGQNVTFRCDPISEHNRLYWYRQTLGQGPEFLTYFQNEAQLEKSRLLSDRFSAERPKGSFSTLEIQRTEQGDSAMYLCASSIGTGLGQPQHFGDGTRLSIL.

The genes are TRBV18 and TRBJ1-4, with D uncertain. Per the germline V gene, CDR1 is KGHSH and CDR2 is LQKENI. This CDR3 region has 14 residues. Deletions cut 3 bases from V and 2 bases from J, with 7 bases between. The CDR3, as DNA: TGTGCCAGCTCACCGGTGGGTACTAATGAAAAACTGTTTTTT. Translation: CASSPVGTNEKLFF.

The DNA for the CDR3 is TGTGCCAGCAGCTTAAAGGGGGCCGACTACAATGAGCAGTTCTTC. Amino acids: CASSLKGADYNEQFF. The chain employs TRBV7-3 and TRBJ2-1; 7 bases match TRBD1. CDR3 length: 15 amino acids. V lost 1 base and J lost 3; bases outside the gene matches: 3. In germline, CDR1 is SGHTA, CDR2 FQGTGA. Complete variable domain (other parts from reference TRBV7-3 and TRBJ2-1): GAGVSQTPSNKVTEKGKYVELRCDPISGHTALYWYRQSLGQGPEFLIYFQGTGAADDSGLPNDRFFAVRPEGSVSTLKIQRTERGDSAVYLCASSLKGADYNEQFFGPGTRLTVL.

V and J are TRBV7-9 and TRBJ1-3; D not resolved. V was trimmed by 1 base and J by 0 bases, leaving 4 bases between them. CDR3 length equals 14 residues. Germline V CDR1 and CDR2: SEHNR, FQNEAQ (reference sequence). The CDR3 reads CASSLGVSGNTIYF. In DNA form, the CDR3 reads TGTGCCAGCAGCTTAGGAGTCTCTGGAAACACCATATATTTT. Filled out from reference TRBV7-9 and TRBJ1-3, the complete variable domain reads DTGVSQNPRHKITKRGQNVTFRCDPISEHNRLYWYRQTLGQGPEFLTYFQNEAQLEKSRLLSDRFSAERPKGSFSTLEIQRTEQGDSAMYLCASSLGVSGNTIYFGEGSWLTVV.

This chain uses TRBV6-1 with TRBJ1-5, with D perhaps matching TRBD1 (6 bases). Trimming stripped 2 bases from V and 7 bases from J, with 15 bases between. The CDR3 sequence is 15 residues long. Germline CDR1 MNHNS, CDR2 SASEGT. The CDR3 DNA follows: TGTGCCAGCAGTGAACAACAGGGTTATGGACAGCCCCAGCATTTT. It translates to CASSEQQGYGQPQHF.

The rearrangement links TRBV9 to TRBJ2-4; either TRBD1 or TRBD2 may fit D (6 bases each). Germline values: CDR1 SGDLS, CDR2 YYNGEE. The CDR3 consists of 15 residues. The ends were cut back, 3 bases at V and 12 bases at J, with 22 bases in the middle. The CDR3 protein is CASSGLLQGGATQYF. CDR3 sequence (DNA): TGTGCCAGCAGCGGGCTATTACAGGGCGGGGCCACTCAGTACTTC.

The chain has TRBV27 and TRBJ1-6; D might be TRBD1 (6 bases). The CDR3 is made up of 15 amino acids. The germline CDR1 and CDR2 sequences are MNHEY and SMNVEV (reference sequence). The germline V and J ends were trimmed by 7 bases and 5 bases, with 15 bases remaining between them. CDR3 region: CASTGVTPNNSPLHF. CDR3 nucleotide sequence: TGTGCCAGCACAGGGGTAACACCGAATAATTCACCCCTCCACTTT.

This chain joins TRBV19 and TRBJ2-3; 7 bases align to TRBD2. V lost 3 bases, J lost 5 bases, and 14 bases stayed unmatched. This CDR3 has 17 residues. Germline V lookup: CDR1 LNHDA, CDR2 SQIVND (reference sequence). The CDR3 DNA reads TGTGCCAGTAGTATCGGGGAGGGTGCGGGGGTCGGAGATACGCAGTATTTT. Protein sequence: CASSIGEGAGVGDTQYF. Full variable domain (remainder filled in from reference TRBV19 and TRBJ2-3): DGGITQSPKYLFRKEGQNVTLSCEQNLNHDAMYWYRQDPGQGLRLIYYSQIVNDFQKGDIAEGYSVSREKKESFPLTVTSAQKNPTAFYLCASSIGEGAGVGDTQYFGPGTRLTVL.

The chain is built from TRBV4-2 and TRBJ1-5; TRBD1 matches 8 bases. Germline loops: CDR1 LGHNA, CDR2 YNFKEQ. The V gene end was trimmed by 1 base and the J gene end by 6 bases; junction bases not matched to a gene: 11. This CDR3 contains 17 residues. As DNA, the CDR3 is TGTGCCAGCAGCCAAGGCGAACCGACAGGGGAGGGTCAGCCCCAGCATTTT. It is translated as CASSQGEPTGEGQPQHF.

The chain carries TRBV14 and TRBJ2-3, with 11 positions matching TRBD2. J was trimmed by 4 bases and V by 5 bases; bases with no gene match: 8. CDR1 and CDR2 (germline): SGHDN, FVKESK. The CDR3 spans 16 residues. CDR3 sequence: CASSNLAGGFADTQYF. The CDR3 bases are TGTGCCAGCAGCAACCTAGCGGGGGGTTTCGCAGATACGCAGTATTTT.

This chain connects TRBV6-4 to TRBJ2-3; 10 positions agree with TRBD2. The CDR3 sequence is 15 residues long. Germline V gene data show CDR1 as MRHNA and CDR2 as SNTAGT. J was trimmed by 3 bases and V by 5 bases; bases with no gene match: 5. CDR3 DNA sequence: TGTGCCAGCAGTCTACTAGCGGGGCGAACAGATACGCAGTATTTT. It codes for CASSLLAGRTDTQYF.

CDR3: CASSQGQLHTEAFF. The CDR3 coding sequence is TGTGCCAGCAGTCAGGGGCAGTTGCACACTGAAGCTTTCTTT. This chain uses TRBV9 with TRBJ1-1; D is perhaps TRBD1 (6 bases). The V gene lost 5 bases and the J gene lost 3 bases, with 14 bases spanning the gap. Germline V lookup: CDR1 SGDLS, CDR2 YYNGEE. This CDR3 contains 14 residues.

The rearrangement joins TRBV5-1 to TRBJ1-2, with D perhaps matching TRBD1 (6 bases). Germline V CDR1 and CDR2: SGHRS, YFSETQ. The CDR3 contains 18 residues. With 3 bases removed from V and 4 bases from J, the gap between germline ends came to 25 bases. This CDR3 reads CASSSKTGTAGAIYGYTF. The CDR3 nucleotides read TGCGCCAGCAGCTCTAAGACAGGAACCGCCGGGGCCATCTATGGCTACACCTTC.

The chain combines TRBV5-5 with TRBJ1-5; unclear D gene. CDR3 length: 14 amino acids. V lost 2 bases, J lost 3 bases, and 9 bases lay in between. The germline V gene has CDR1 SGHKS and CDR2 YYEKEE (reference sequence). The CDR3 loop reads CASSLAQINQPQHF. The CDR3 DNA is TGTGCCAGCAGCTTAGCGCAGATCAATCAGCCCCAGCATTTT.

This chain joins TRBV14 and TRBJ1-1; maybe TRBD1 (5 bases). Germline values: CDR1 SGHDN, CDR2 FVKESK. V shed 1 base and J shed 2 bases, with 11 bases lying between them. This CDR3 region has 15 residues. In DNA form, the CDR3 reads TGTGCCAGCAGCCAAGGGGGACCGCTCAACACTGAAGCTTTCTTT. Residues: CASSQGGPLNTEAFF.

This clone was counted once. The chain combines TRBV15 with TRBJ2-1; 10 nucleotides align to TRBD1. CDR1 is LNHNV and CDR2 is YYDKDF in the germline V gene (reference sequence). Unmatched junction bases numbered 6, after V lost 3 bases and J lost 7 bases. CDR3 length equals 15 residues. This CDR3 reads CATSRGQGFDNEQFF. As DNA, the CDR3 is TGTGCCACCAGCAGGGGACAGGGGTTTGATAATGAGCAGTTCTTC.

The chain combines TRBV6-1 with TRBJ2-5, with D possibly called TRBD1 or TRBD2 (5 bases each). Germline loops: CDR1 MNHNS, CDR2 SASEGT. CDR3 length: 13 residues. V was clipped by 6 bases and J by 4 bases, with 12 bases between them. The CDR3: CASRGEGVETQYF. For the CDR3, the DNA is TGTGCCAGCAGGGGGGAAGGGGTAGAGACCCAGTACTTC.

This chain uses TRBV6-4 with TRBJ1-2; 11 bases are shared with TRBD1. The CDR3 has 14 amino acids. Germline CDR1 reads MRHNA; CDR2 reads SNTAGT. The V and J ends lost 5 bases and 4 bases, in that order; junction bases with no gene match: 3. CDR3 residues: CASSSGTGGYGYTF. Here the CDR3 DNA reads TGTGCCAGCAGTTCCGGGACAGGGGGCTATGGCTACACCTTC.

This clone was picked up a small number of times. In nucleotides, the CDR3 is TGTGCCAGCAGTTACCCCTCAGGAAGGGGCGACTATGGCTACACCTTC. Translation: CASSYPSGRGDYGYTF. The rearrangement joins TRBV6-6 to TRBJ1-2, with D maybe TRBD1 (5 bases). The CDR3 length is 16 residues. V was shortened by 2 bases and J by 3 bases, with 16 bases between the two germline ends. Per germline, CDR1 MNHNY and CDR2 SVGAGI (reference sequence).

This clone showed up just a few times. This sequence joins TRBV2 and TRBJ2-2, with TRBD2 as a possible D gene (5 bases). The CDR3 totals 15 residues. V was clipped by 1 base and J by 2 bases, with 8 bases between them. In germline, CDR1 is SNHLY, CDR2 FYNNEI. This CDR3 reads CASSEVSVNTGELFF. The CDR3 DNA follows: TGTGCCAGCAGTGAAGTTAGCGTCAACACCGGGGAGCTGTTTTTT.

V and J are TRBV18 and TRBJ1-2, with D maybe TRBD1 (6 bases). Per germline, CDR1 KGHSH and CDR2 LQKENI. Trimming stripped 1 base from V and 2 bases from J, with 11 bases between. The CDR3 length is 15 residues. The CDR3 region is CASSPLIQGNYGYTF. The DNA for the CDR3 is TGTGCCAGCTCACCACTGATCCAGGGGAACTATGGCTACACCTTC.

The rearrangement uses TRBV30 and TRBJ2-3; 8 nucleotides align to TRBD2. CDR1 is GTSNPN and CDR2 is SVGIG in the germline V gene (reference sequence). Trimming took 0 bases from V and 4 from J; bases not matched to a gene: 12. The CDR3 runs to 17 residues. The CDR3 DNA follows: TGTGCCTGGAGTGTAGGTCGGACTAGCATCCCCCCAGATACGCAGTATTTT. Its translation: CAWSVGRTSIPPDTQYF.

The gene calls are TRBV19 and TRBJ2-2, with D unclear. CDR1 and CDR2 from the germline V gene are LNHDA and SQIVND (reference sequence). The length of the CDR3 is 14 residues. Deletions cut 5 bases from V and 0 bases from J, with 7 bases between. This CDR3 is CASSPGANTGELFF. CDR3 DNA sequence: TGTGCCAGTAGTCCGGGCGCGAACACCGGGGAGCTGTTTTTT.

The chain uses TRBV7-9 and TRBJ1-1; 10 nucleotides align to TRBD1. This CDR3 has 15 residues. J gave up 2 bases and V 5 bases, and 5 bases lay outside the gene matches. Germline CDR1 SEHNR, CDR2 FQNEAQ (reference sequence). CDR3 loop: CASSPRTGGNTEAFF. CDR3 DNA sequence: TGTGCCAGCAGCCCACGGACAGGGGGTAACACTGAAGCTTTCTTT.

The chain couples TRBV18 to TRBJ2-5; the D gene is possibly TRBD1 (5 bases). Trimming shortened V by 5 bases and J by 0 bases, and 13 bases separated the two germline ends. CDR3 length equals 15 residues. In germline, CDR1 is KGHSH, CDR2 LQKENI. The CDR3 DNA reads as TGTGCCAGCTCAGCCACACAGGAGTACCAAGAGACCCAGTACTTC. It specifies CASSATQEYQETQYF.

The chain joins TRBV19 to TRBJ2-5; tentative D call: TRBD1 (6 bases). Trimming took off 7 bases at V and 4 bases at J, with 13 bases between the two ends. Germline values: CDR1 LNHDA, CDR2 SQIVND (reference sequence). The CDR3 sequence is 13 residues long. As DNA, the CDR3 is TGTGCCAGTAAGTACAGGGAAAGAGAGACCCAGTACTTC. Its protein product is CASKYRERETQYF.

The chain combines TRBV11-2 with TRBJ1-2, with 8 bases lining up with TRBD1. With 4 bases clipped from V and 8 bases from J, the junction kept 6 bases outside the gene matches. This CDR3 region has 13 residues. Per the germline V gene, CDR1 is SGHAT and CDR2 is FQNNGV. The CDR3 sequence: CASSWTGLNGYTF. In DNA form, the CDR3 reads TGTGCCAGCAGCTGGACAGGGTTGAACGGCTACACCTTC.

CDR3 bases: TGCGCCAGCAGCTTGGTGGCTCTGAGTCTGGCCTACGAGCAGTACTTC. Protein: CASSLVALSLAYEQYF. The genes are TRBV5-1 and TRBJ2-7; D gene unclear. CDR1 and CDR2 from the germline V gene are SGHRS and YFSETQ. Trimming removed 0 bases from V and 2 bases from J, with 15 bases in between. The CDR3 loop spans 16 amino acids.